The 8 T cell receptor beta chains reported below all come from one sample, sequenced in a study of response to subunit inactivated influenza vaccine. MiXCR, applied by TCRdb to the RT-PCR reads, yields one record per CDR3 protein. The sample shows about 540,000 distinct CDR3 sequences, approximately 24% of them seen only once. These data were also filed under a second study, of T cells expressing NK-cell markers. That study reports: TCR beta cDNA was generated via 5'RACE template switching incorporating UMIs.

Sequencing was performed on CD4+ T cells sorted from PBMCs, taken 12 days after vaccination. These receptors were collected from a man over 45 who received an inactivated influenza vaccine.

This clonotype was counted only a few times. The V and J genes are TRBV5-1 and TRBJ2-4; D is perhaps TRBD2 (5 bases). The germline V gene encodes CDR1 SGHRS and CDR2 YFSETQ. The V gene lost 0 bases and the J gene lost 3 bases, with 10 bases spanning the gap. This CDR3 has 15 residues. CDR3 residues: CASSLVGRGKNIQYF. The CDR3 DNA follows: TGCGCCAGCAGCTTGGTGGGCCGGGGCAAAAACATTCAGTACTTC.

V gene TRBV11-1 combines with J gene TRBJ2-3; a possible D gene is TRBD2 (6 bases). CDR1 and CDR2 from the germline V gene are SGHAT and FQDESV (reference sequence). The CDR3 has 15 residues. The ends were cut back, 4 bases at V and 4 bases at J, with 15 bases in the middle. In DNA, the CDR3 is TGTGCCAGCAGCTCAAGAACCCCGGGGGCAGATACGCAGTATTTT. Its translation: CASSSRTPGADTQYF.

The chain joins TRBV28 to TRBJ2-1; D uncertain. V dropped 6 bases and J dropped 1 base, with 16 bases sitting between them. The CDR3 loop spans 16 amino acids. CDR1 MDHEN and CDR2 SYDVKM come from the germline V gene. CDR3 nucleotide sequence: TGTGCCAGCAGAACCGGAGTGGGCCCTTCCTACAATGAGCAGTTCTTC. Amino acid sequence: CASRTGVGPSYNEQFF.

The chain employs TRBV29-1 and TRBJ1-1; D may be TRBD1 (6 bases). The CDR3 contains 12 residues. V was cut by 8 bases and J by 0 bases, with 10 bases left in between. Germline lookup yields CDR1 SQVTM and CDR2 ANQGSEA. CDR3 loop: CSTGTLNTEAFF. Written as DNA, the CDR3 is TGCAGCACAGGGACCTTGAACACTGAAGCTTTCTTT.

The V gene is TRBV12-3 or TRBV12-4, the J gene TRBJ2-5; 12 nucleotides agree with TRBD2. The CDR3 length is 14 residues. Trimming took 6 bases from V and 5 from J; bases not matched to a gene: 4. The CDR3 sequence is CASRLAGGGETQYF. DNA of the CDR3: TGTGCCAGCAGACTAGCGGGAGGTGGGGAGACCCAGTACTTC.

This clonotype was seen many times. The J gene is TRBJ2-7, the V gene TRBV6-1, with 7 nucleotides matching TRBD1. This CDR3 region has 14 residues. From germline, CDR1 is MNHNS and CDR2 SASEGT. V trimming: 6 bases; J trimming: 0 bases; junction bases outside the gene matches: 5. As DNA, the CDR3 is TGTGCCAGCAGAAGACAGGGCAGCTCCTACGAGCAGTACTTC. This codes for CASRRQGSSYEQYF.

This clonotype was found a few times. The chain recombines TRBV28 with TRBJ2-1; D is undetermined. V was cut by 5 bases and J by 8 bases, with 13 bases left in between. The CDR3 totals 13 residues. Germline assignment: CDR1 MDHEN and CDR2 SYDVKM. For the CDR3, the DNA is TGTGCCAGCAGTGCCCTCGGCCGGGATGAGCAGTTCTTC. It is translated as CASSALGRDEQFF.

This clonotype was found a few times. The CDR3 protein is CSARSTGGNGELFF. The DNA of the CDR3 is TGCAGTGCTAGATCGACAGGGGGAAACGGGGAGCTGTTTTTT. This chain links TRBV20-1 with TRBJ2-2, with 9 bases matching TRBD1. The V gene's germline CDR1 is DFQATT and CDR2 SNEGSKA (reference sequence). This CDR3 is built from 14 residues. The V and J ends lost 2 bases and 7 bases, in that order; junction bases with no gene match: 5.